Listed below are T cell receptor beta chains from one sample, sequenced in a study of blood T cell repertoires in COVID-19. Here immunoSEQ multiplex PCR was the method, and the copy in TCRdb shows in-frame clones only, minus some. The profile shows hundreds of thousands of clones, about four fifths of them singletons. The sequenced sample consisted of peripheral blood. The source is a woman in her forties with active or convalescent COVID-19. Each CDR3 is given without its conserved first and last residue. Each record gives: D gene, CDR3 length, V gene, CDR3 protein. A D gene is named only where the DNA matches it firmly.

D gene: TRBD1
CDR3 length: 15
V gene: TRBV10-2
CDR3 protein: ASSEAVGTANTGELF

D gene: -
CDR3 length: 11
V gene: TRBV7-9
CDR3 protein: ASSLRRNTEAF

D gene: TRBD1
CDR3 length: 12
V gene: TRBV4-1
CDR3 protein: ASSVGTGDYGYT

D gene: -
CDR3 length: 11
V gene: TRBV12-3/TRBV12-4
CDR3 protein: ASSLQVQGGYT

D gene: -
CDR3 length: 13
V gene: TRBV5-1
CDR3 protein: ASSTRTAGANVLT

D gene: -
CDR3 length: 10
V gene: TRBV30
CDR3 protein: AWSGVTGELF

D gene: -
CDR3 length: 12
V gene: TRBV27
CDR3 protein: ASSYDSQGYGYT

D gene: TRBD1
CDR3 length: 13
V gene: TRBV19
CDR3 protein: ASSFPDRGPGELF

D gene: -
CDR3 length: 15
V gene: TRBV6-2/TRBV6-3
CDR3 protein: ASSWRSGRQQRDTQY

D gene: -
CDR3 length: 13
V gene: TRBV19
CDR3 protein: ASSIGGGAYNEQF

D gene: -
CDR3 length: 10
V gene: TRBV29-1
CDR3 protein: SVQQGRVGYT

D gene: -
CDR3 length: 15
V gene: TRBV7-6
CDR3 protein: ASSLRRGTGNTGELF

D gene: TRBD2
CDR3 length: 15
V gene: TRBV10-3
CDR3 protein: AISGAQQTSGTDEQF

D gene: -
CDR3 length: 13
V gene: TRBV29-1
CDR3 protein: STLVDGTNTGELF

D gene: TRBD2
CDR3 length: 18
V gene: TRBV4-2
CDR3 protein: ASSLRATSGSLIARNIQY

D gene: TRBD1
CDR3 length: 11
V gene: TRBV4-3
CDR3 protein: ASSQTGDYGYT

D gene: -
CDR3 length: 12
V gene: TRBV6-5
CDR3 protein: ASSSLSLNTEAF

D gene: TRBD2
CDR3 length: 15
V gene: TRBV2
CDR3 protein: ASSEPLAGVLSYEQY

D gene: -
CDR3 length: 15
V gene: TRBV19
CDR3 protein: ASSTTLRAMENYGYT

D gene: -
CDR3 length: 13
V gene: TRBV18
CDR3 protein: ASSLARSAGTEAF

D gene: -
CDR3 length: 12
V gene: TRBV5-1
CDR3 protein: ASSPEGRDYGYT

D gene: TRBD1
CDR3 length: 12
V gene: TRBV2
CDR3 protein: ASSSRTGDNEQF